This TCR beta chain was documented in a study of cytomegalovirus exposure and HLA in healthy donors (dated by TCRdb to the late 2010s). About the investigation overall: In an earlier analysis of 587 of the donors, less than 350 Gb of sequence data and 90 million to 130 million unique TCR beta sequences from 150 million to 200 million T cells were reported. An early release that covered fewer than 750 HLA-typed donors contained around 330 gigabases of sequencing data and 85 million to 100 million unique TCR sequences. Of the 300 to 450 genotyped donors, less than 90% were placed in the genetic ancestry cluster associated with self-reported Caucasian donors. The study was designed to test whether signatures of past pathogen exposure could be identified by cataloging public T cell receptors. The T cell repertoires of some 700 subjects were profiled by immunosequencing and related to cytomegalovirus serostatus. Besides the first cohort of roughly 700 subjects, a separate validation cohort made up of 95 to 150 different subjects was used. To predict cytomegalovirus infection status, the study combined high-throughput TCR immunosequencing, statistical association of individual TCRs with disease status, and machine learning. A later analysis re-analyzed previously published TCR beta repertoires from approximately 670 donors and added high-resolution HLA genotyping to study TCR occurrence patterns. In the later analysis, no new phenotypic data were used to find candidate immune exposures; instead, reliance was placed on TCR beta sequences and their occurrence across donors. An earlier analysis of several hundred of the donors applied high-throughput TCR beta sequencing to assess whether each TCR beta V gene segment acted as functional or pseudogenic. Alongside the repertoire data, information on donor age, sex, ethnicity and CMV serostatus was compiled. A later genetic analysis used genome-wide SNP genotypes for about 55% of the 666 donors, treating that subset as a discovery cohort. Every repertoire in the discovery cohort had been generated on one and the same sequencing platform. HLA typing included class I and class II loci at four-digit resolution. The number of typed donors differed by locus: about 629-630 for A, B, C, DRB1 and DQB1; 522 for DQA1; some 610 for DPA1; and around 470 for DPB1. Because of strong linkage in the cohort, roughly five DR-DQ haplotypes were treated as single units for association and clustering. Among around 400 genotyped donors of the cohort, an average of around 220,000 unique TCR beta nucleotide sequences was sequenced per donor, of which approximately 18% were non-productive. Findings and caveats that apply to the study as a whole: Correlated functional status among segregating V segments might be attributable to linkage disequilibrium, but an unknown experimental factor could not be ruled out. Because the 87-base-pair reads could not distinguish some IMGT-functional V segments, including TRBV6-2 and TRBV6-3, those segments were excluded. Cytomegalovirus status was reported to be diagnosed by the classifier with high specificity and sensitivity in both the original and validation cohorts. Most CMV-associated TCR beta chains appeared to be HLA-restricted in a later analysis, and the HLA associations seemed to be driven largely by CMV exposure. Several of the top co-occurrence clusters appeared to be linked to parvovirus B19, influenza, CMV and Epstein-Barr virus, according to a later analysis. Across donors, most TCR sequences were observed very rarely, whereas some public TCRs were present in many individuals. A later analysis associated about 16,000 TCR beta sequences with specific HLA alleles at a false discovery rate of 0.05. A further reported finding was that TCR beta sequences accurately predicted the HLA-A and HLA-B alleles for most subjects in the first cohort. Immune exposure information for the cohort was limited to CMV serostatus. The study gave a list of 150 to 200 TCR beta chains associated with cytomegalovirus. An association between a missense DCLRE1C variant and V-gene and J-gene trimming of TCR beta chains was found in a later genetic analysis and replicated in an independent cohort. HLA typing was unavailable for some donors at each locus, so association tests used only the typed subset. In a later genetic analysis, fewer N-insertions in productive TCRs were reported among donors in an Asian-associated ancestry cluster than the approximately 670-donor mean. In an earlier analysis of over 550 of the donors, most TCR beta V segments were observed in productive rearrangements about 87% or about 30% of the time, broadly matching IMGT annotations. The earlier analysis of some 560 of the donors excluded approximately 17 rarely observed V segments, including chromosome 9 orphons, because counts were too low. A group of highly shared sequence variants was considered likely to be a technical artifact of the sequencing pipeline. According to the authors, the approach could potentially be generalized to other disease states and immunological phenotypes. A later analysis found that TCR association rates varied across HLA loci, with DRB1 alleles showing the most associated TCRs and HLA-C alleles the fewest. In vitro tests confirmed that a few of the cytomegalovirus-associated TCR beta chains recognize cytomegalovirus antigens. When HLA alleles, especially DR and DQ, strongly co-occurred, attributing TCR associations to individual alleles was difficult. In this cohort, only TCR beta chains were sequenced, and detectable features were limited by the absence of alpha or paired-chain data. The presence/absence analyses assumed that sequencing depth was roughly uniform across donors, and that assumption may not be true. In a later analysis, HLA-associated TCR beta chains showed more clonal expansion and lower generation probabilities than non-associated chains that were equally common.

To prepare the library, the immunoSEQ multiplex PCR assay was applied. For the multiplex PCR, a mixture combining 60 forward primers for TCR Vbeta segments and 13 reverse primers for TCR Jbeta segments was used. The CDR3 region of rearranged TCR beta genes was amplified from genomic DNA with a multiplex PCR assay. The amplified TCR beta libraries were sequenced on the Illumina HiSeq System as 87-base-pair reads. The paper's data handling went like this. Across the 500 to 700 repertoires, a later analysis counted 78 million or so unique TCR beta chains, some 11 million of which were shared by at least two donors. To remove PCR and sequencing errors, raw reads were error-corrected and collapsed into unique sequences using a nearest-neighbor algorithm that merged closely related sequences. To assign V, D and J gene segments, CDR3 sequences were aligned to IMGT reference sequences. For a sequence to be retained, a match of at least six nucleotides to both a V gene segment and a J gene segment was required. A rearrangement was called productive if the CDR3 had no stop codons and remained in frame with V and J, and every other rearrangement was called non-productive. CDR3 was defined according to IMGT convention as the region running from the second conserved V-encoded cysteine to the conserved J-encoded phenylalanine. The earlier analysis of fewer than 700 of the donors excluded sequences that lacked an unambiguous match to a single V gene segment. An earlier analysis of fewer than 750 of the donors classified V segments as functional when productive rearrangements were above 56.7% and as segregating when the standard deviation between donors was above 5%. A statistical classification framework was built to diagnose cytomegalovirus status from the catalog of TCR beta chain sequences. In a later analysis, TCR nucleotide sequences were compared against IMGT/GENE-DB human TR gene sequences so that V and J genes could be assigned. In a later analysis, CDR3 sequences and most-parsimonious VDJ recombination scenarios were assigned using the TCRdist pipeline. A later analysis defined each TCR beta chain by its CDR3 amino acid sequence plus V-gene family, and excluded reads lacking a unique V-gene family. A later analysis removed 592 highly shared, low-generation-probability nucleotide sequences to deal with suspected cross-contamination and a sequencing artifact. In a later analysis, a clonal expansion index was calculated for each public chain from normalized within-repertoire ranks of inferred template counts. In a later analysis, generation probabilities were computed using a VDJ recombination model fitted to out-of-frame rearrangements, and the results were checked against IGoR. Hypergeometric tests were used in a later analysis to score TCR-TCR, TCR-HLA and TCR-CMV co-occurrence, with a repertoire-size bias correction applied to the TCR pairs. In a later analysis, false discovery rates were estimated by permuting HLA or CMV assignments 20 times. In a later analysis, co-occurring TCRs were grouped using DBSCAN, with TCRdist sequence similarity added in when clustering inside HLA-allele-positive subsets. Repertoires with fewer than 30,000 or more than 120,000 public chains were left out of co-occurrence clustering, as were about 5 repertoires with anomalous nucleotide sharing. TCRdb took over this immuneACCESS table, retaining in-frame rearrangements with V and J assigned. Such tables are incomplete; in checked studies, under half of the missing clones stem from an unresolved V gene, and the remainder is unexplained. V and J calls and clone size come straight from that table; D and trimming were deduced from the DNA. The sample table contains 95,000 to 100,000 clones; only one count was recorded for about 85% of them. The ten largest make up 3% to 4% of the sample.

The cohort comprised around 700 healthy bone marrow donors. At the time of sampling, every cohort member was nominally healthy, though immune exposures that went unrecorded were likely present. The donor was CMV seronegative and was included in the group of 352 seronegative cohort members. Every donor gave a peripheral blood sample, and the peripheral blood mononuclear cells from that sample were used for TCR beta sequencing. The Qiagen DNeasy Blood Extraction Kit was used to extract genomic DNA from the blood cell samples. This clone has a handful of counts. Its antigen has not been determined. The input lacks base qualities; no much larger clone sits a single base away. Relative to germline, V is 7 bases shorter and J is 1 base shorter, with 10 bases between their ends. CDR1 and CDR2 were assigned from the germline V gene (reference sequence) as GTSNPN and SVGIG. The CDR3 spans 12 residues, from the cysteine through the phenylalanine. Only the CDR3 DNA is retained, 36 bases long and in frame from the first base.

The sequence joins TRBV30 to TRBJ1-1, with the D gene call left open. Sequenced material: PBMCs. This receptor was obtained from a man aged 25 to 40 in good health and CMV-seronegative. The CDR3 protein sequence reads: CAYLQSNTEAFF. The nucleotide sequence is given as TGTGCCTACCTGCAGTCGAACACTGAAGCTTTCTTT. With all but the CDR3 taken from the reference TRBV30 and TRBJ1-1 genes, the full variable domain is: SQTIHQWPATLVQPVGSPLSLECTVEGTSNPNLYWYRQAAGRGLQLLFYSVGIGQISSEVPQNLSASRPQDRQFILSSKKLLLSDSGFYLCAYLQSNTEAFFGQGTRLTVV.